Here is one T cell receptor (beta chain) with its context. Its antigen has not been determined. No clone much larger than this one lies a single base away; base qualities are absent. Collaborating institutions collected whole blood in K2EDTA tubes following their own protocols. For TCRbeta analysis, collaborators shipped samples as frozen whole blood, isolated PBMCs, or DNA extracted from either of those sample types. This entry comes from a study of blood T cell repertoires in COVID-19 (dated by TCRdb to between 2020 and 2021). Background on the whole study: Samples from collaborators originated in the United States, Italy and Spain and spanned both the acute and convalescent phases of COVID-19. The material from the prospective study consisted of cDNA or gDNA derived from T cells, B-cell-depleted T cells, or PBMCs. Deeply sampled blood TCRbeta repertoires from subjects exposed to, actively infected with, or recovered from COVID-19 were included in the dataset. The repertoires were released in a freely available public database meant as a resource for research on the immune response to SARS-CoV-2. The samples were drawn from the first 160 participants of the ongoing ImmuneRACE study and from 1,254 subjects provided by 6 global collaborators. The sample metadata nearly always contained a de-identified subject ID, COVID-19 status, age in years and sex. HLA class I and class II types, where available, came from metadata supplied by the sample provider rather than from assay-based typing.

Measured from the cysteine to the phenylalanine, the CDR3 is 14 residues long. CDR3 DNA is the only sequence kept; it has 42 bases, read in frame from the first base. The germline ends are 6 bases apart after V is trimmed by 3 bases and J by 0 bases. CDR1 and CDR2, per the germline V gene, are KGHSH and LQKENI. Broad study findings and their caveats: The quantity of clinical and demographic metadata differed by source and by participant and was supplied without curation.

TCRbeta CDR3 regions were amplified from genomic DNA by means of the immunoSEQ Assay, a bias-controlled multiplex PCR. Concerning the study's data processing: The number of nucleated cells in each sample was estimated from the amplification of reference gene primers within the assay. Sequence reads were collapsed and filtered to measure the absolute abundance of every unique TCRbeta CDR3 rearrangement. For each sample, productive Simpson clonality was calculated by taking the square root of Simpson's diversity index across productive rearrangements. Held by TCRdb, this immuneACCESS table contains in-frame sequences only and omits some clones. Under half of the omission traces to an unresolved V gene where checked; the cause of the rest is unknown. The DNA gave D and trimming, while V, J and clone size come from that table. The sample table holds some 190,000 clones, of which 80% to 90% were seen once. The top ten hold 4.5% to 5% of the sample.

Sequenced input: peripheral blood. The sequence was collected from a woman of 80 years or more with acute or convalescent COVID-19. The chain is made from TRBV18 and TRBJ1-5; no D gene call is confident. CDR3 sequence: CASSPGASNQPQHF. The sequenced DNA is TGTGCCAGCTCACCGGGAGCTAGCAATCAGCCCCAGCATTTT.